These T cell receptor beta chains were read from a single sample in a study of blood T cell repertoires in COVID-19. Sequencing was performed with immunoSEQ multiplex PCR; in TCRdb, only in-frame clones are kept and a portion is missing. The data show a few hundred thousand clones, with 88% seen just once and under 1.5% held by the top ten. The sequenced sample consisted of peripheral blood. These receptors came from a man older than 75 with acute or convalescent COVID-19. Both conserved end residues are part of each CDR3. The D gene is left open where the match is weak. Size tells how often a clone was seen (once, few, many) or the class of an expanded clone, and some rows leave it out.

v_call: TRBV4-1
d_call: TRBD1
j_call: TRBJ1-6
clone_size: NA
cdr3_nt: TGCGCCAGCAGCCTCGGACAGGGCAATAATTCACCCCTCCACTTT
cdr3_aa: CASSLGQGNNSPLHF

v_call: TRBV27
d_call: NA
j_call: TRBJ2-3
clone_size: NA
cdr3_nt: TGTGCCAGCAGGACTCGGGGCACAGATACGCAGTATTTT
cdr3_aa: CASRTRGTDTQYF

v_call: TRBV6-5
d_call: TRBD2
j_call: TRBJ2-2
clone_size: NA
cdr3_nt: TGTGCCGGATATAGCGGGAGGCTAAACACCGGGGAGCTGTTTTTT
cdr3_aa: CAGYSGRLNTGELFF

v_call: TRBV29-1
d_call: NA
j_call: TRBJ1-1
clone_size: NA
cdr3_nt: TGCAGCGCCGGTCGGGTGAACACTGAAGCTTTCTTT
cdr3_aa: CSAGRVNTEAFF

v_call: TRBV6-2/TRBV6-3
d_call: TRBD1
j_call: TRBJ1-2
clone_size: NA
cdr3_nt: TGTGCCAGCAGTTACTCGAGAGGGACAGGGCCTTTAAACTATGGCTACACCTTC
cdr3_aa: CASSYSRGTGPLNYGYTF

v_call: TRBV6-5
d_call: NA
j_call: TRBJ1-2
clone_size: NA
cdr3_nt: TGTACCTCCTCACAGGGTCCACAAGCAGGCTACACCTTC
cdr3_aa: CTSSQGPQAGYTF

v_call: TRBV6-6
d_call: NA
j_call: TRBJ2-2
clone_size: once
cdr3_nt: TGTGCCAGCACCCACACGGAGATTACCGGGGAGCTGTTTTTT
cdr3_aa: CASTHTEITGELFF

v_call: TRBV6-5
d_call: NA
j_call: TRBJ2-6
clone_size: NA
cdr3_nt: TGTGCCAGCAGTTCTGTAATTGGGGCCAACGTCCTGACTTTC
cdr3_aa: CASSSVIGANVLTF

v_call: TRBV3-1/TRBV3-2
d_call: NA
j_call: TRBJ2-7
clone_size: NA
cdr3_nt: TGTGCCAGCAGCCTACTTCAGGGTACCCACGAGCAGTACTTC
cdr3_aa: CASSLLQGTHEQYF

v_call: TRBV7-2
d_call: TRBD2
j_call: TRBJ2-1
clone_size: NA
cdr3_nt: TGTGCCAGCAGCTTAGGGCTAGCGGGAGGTTGGCTGTTCTTC
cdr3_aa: CASSLGLAGGWLFF

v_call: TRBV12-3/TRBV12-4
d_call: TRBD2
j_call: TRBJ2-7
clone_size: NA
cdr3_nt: TGTGCCAGCCGAGATAGCGGGATTTACGAGCAGTACTTC
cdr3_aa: CASRDSGIYEQYF

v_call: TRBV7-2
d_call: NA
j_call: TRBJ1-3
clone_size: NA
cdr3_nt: TGTGCCAGCAGCTTCCCGGGGGAAGGAAACACCATATATTTT
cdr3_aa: CASSFPGEGNTIYF

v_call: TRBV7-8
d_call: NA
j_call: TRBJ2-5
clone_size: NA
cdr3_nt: TGTGCCAGCAGCTTCATGGGTGGGGAGGAGACCCAGTACTTC
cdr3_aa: CASSFMGGEETQYF

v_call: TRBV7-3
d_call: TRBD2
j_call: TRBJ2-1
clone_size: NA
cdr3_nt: TGTGCCAGCAGCCCAGCTAGCGGGAGTAATGAGCAGTTCTTC
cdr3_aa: CASSPASGSNEQFF

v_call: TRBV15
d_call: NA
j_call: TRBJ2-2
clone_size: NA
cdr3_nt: TGTGCCACCAGCAAATACGCGGACACCGGGGAGCTGTTTTTT
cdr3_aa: CATSKYADTGELFF

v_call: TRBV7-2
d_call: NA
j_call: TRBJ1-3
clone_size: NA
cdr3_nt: TGTGCCAGCAGAAGAGAAGCTGGAAACACCATATATTTT
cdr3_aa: CASRREAGNTIYF

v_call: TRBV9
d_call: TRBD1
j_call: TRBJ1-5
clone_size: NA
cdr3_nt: TGTGCCAGCAGCGCCGGGACAGGGAATCAGCCCCAGCATTTT
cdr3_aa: CASSAGTGNQPQHF

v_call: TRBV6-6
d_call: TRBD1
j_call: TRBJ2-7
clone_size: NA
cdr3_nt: TGTGCCAGCAGTCAAAGGACAGGTCAGAATTCCTACGAGCAGTACTTC
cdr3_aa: CASSQRTGQNSYEQYF

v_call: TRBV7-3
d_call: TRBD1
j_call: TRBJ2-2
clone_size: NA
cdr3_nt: TGTGCCAGCAGCGGCGTTCCGGGACAGGGGAACACCGGGGAGCTGTTTTTT
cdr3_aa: CASSGVPGQGNTGELFF

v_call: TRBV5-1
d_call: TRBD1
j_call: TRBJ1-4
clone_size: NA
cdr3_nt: TGCGCCAGCAGTCGGACAGGGGTTAATGAAAAACTGTTTTTT
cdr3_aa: CASSRTGVNEKLFF

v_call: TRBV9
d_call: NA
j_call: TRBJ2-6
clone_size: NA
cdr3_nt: TGTGCCAGCAGCGTAGGGGGTAGCGCTGGGGCCAACGTCCTGACTTTC
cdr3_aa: CASSVGGSAGANVLTF

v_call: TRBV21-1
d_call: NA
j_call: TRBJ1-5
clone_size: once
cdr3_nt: TGTGCCAGCAGCACTTATCGGACAGGACAGCCATTCAATAGCAATCAGCCCCAGCATTTT
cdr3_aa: CASSTYRTGQPFNSNQPQHF

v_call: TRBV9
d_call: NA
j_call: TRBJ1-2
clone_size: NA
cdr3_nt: TGTGCCAGCAGCGTAGGGGCAGGGAAAGACTATGGCTACACCTTC
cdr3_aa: CASSVGAGKDYGYTF

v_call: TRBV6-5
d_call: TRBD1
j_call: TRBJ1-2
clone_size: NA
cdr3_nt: TGTGCCAGCAGTTCGACAGGGTACTTTAACTATGGCTACACCTTC
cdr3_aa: CASSSTGYFNYGYTF

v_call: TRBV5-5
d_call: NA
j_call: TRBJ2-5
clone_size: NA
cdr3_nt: TGTGCCAGCAGCTCGCCGAGAGGTGAAGAGACCCAGTACTTC
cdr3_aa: CASSSPRGEETQYF

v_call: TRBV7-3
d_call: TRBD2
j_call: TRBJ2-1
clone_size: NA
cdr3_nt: TGTGCCAGCAGTCCGGGGACTAGGATCAATGAGCAGTTCTTC
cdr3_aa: CASSPGTRINEQFF

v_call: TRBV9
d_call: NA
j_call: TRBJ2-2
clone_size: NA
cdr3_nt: TGTGCCAGCAGCGAAAGACAGTACACCGGGGAGCTGTTTTTT
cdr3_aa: CASSERQYTGELFF

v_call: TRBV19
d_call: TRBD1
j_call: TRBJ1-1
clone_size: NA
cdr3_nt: TGTGCCAGTAGTATTTTGGACAGGGGGCGGAACACTGAAGCTTTCTTT
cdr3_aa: CASSILDRGRNTEAFF

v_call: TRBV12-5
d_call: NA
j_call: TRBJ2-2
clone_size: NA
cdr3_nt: TGTGCTAGTGCCCGAACAGCTAGCGAAGGGGAGCTGTTTTTT
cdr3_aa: CASARTASEGELFF

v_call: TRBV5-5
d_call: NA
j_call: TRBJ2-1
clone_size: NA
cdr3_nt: TGTGCCACAGCTCCCAGGGCAGAGGCTGGCAATGAGCAGTTCTTC
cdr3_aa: CATAPRAEAGNEQFF

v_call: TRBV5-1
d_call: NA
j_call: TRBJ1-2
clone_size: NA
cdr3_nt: TGCGCCAGCAGCAAGGACGGGACGGGGGGTGGCTACACCTTC
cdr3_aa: CASSKDGTGGGYTF

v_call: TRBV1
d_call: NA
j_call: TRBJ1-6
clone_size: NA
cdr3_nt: TGCACCAGCAGCCCGCCCCCAGGGAACAATTCACCCCTCCACTTT
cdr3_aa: CTSSPPPGNNSPLHF

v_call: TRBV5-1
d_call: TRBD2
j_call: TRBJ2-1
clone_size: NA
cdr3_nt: TGCGCCAGCAGCTTGGGAGCGGGAGGCTACAATGAGCAGTTCTTC
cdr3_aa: CASSLGAGGYNEQFF

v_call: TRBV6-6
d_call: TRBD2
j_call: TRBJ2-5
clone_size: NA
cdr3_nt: TGTGCCAGCAGCTTAGCGGGGCCGAAGACCCAGTACTTC
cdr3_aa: CASSLAGPKTQYF

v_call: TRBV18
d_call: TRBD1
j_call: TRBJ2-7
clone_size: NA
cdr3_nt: TGTGCCAGCTCAGAAGGGACAGGGGGCTTATACGAGCAGTACTTC
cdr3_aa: CASSEGTGGLYEQYF

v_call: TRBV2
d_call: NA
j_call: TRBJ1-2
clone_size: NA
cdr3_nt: TGTGCCAGCAGTGCAGCGGAGGGCCATCTCTATGGCTACACCTTC
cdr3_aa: CASSAAEGHLYGYTF

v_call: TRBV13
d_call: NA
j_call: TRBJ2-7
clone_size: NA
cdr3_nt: TGTGCCAGCAGCTTCCGACAAAGGGGGAGCTCCTACGAGCAGTACTTC
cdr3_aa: CASSFRQRGSSYEQYF

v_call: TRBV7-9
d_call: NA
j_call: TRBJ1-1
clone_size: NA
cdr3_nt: TGTGCCAGCAGCTTATCCGCCGGGGGCACTGAAGCTTTCTTT
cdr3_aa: CASSLSAGGTEAFF

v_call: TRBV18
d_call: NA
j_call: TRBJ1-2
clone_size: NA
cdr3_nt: TGTGCCAGCTCACAAAACGGTAAAGACTATGGCTACACCTTC
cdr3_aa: CASSQNGKDYGYTF

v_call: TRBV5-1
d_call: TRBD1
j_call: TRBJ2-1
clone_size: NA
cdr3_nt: TGCGCCAGCAGCTTGGACGGACAGGGGTACAATGAGCAGTTCTTC
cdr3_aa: CASSLDGQGYNEQFF

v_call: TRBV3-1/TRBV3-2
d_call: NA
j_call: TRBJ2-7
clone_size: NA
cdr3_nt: TGTGCCAGCAGCCAAGTACAGAACGAGCAGTACTTC
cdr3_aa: CASSQVQNEQYF

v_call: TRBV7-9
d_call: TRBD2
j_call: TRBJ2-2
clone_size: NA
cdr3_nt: TGTGCCAGCAGACCTTGGACTAGCGGCACCGGGGAGCTGTTTTTT
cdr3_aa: CASRPWTSGTGELFF

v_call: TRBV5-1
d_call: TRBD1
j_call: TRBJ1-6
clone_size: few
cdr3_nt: TGCGCCAGCAGCCCCGGGACAGTCAATTCACCCCTCCACTTT
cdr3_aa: CASSPGTVNSPLHF

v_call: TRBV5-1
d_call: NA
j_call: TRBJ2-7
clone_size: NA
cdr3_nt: TGCGCCAGCAGCTTGGCCAGTCTCTACGAGCAGTACTTC
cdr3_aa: CASSLASLYEQYF

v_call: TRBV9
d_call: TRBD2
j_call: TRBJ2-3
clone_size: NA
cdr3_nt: TGTGCCAGCAGCGTGGCCCCCTGGGCGGGAGCGGATACGCAGTATTTT
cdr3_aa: CASSVAPWAGADTQYF

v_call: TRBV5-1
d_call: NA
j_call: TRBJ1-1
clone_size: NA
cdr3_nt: TGCGCCAGCAGCGCGGTGAACACTGAAGCTTTCTTT
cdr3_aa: CASSAVNTEAFF

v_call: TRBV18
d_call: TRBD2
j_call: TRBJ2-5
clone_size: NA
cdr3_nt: TGTGCCAGCTCACCACCTAGCGGGAGGCAAGAGACCCAGTACTTC
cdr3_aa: CASSPPSGRQETQYF

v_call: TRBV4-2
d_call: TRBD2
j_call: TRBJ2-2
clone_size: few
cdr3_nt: TGTGCCAGCAGCCCAAAGTCAGGGACTAGCGCCCGCACCGGGGAGCTGTTTTTT
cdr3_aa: CASSPKSGTSARTGELFF

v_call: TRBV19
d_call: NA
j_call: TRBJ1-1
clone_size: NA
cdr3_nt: TGTGCCAGTAGTCCGGGGGGTTACACTGAAGCTTTCTTT
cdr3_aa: CASSPGGYTEAFF

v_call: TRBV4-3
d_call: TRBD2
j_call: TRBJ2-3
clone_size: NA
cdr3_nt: TGCGCCAGCAGCCAAGATAGAGCGGGGGCGGATACGCAGTATTTT
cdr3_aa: CASSQDRAGADTQYF

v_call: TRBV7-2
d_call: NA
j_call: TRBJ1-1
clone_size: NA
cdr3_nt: TGTGCCAGCAGCTTACAGGGGTTCAGGACTGAAGCTTTCTTT
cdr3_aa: CASSLQGFRTEAFF

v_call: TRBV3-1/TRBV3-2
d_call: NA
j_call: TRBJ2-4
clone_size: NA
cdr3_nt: TGTGCCAGCAGCCAACGGCAGGGAATCAATAGAAACATTCAGTACTTC
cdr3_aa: CASSQRQGINRNIQYF

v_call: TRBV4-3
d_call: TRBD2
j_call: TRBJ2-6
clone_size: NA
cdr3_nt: TGCGCCAGCAGCCCAGCGGGAGGGCCGAGGTCTGGGGCCAACGTCCTGACTTTC
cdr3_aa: CASSPAGGPRSGANVLTF

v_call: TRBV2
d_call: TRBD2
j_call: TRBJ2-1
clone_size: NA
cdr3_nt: TGTGCCAGCAGTGAATCTAGCGGCCGTCCCAATGAGCAGTTCTTC
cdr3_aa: CASSESSGRPNEQFF